Reported below is one TCR beta chain. Its specificity is not known. The sample comes from a study of T cell responses to AZD1222 COVID-19 vaccine. Whole-study results and caveats: Reportedly, nearly half the spike-specific TCRs target unmutated variant regions. Regions 160-218 and 743-854 held dominance among vaccine-associated CD4 TCRs, which spanned spike.

Generated by immunoSEQ multiplex PCR, the TCRdb table keeps only in-frame clones and is missing some. Counted here are roughly 100,000 clones, less than 95% occurring once; the ten biggest clones make up 4% to 6%. Trimming stripped 5 bases from V and 4 bases from J, with 15 bases between. The CDR3 has 15 residues. CDR1 is LNHDA, CDR2 SQIVND, per germline (reference sequence). This rearrangement joins TRBV19 to TRBJ1-5, with D maybe TRBD1 (5 bases). This clonotype was obtained from an adult in good health. The sequencing here drew on peripheral blood, taken on day 0 of AZD1222 vaccination. CDR3: CASSGSGAGNQPQHF. Here the CDR3 DNA reads TGTGCCAGTAGTGGGAGTGGGGCAGGGAATCAGCCCCAGCATTTT.